This T cell receptor beta chain originates from a study of cytomegalovirus exposure and HLA in healthy donors. Study conclusions and caveats: It was reportedly the case that the classifier diagnosed cytomegalovirus status with high specificity and sensitivity. With later analysis, a missense DCLRE1C variant became linked to TCR beta V- and J-gene trimming.

This clone was counted between two and nine times. Its antigen remains unidentified. PCR involved 60 Vbeta and 13 Jbeta primers. Clones were sequenced by immunoSEQ multiplex PCR, and TCRdb holds only the in-frame ones, with some missing. Here the sample spans about 170,000 clones, almost 75% being singletons. Trimming at V came to 1 base and at J to 1 base, leaving 11 bases not matched to a gene. The CDR3 covers 19 residues. CDR1 SGDLS and CDR2 YYNGEE come from the germline V gene. J is TRBJ2-2 and V is TRBV9, with 9 bases aligning to TRBD1. The sample consisted of PBMCs. The source of this sequence is a woman under 30 in good health and CMV-seropositive. CDR3 sequence: CASSVSLSQGAQNTGELFF. The DNA of the CDR3 is TGTGCCAGCAGCGTATCCTTGTCACAGGGGGCTCAGAACACCGGGGAGCTGTTTTTT.